This T cell receptor (beta chain) is drawn from a study of technical replicates of blood from a few donors. Generated by immunoSEQ multiplex PCR, the TCRdb table keeps only in-frame clones and is missing some. The sample lists more than 70,000 clones; 96% were seen once. The receptor comes from a human donor in good health. The sample taken for sequencing was T cells isolated from PBMCs.

CDR3 amino acids: CASSGRQGAGYEQYF. CDR3 nucleotide sequence: TGTGCCAGCAGCGGACGACAGGGGGCTGGCTACGAGCAGTACTTC. V and J are TRBV14 and TRBJ2-7; 10 positions match TRBD1. V shed 5 bases and J 3 bases; nucleotides not matched to a gene: 7. The CDR3 consists of 15 residues. Germline V gene sequence: CDR1 SGHDN, CDR2 FVKESK.